This T cell receptor beta chain was sequenced during a study of CD4+ T cells in melanoma. Regarding this clone: No antigen is known for it.

The study, taken as a whole, reports: A reported correlation linked neoantigen-specific CD4+ T cells to CD8+, macrophage and B cell function. Reportedly, melanoma neoantigen-specific CD4+ T cells showed varied differentiation states.

Clones were read by immunoSEQ multiplex PCR, and TCRdb kept only the in-frame ones, dropping some. This repertoire shows around 110,000 clones, 92% found once; its top ten account for approximately 3.5%. Sequenced: peripheral blood. The clonotype comes from a human donor with melanoma.

The CDR3 nucleotides are TGCGCCAGACCGCCGCGGGACCGGACGCGATTTAACACCGGGGAGCTGTTTTTT. Protein product: CARPPRDRTRFNTGELFF. This sequence joins TRBV10-1 and TRBJ2-2; D perhaps matches TRBD2 (6 bases). CDR3 length: 18 residues. V gave up 9 bases and J gave up 2 bases, with 25 bases separating them. Per the germline V gene, CDR1 is WNHNN and CDR2 is SYGVQD (reference sequence).